This TCR beta chain stems from a study of radiotherapy plus CTLA-4 blockade in lung cancer (dated by TCRdb to the late 2010s). With respect to the entire study: Objective responses were observed in approximately 18% of enrolled patients, and disease control was achieved in around 30%.

The library relied on the immunoSEQ multiplex PCR assay. Imported from immuneACCESS, the table was reduced by TCRdb to in-frame sequences with V and J called. These copies leave out some clones; in studies compared against another copy, an unresolved V gene accounts for under half, and the cause of the remainder is not known. This sample gives 80,000 to 95,000 clones in total; around 83% of them show up just once. The ten largest clones represent about 26% of the sample. This clone has only one observation. The antigen it recognizes is unknown. Base qualities are not at hand, and no much larger clone is one base apart. The study evaluated CTLA-4 blockade (ipilimumab) given together with focal radiation therapy in patients who had chemo-refractory metastatic non-small-cell lung cancer. Including cysteine and phenylalanine, the CDR3 has 13 amino acids. Just the 39-base CDR3 DNA is kept, in frame starting at base 1. Looking up the germline V gene yields CDR1 SGDLS and CDR2 YYNGEE. V is cut by 3 bases and J by 9 bases, and the space between the germline ends is 13 bases.

The research as a whole found: The strongest predictors of response, as reported, were early dynamic changes in blood T cell clones along with a rise in serum interferon-beta after radiation. After treatment with radiotherapy and ipilimumab, TCR clones that originated in tumors expanded in peripheral blood.

The starting material was peripheral blood, obtained from a patient treated with radiotherapy plus ipilimumab. The chain is encoded by TRBV9 joined to TRBJ2-1; matching of 6 bases hints at TRBD2 as the D gene. This receptor was identified in a human donor with non-small cell lung cancer that progressed on radiotherapy plus ipilimumab. This receptor carries the CDR3 CASSDGSMSEQFF. The bases read TGTGCCAGCAGCGACGGGAGTATGAGTGAGCAGTTCTTC. With all but the CDR3 taken from the reference TRBV9 and TRBJ2-1 genes, the full variable domain is: DSGVTQTPKHLITATGQRVTLRCSPRSGDLSVYWYQQSLDQGLQFLIQYYNGEERAKGNILERFSAQQFPDLHSELNLSSLELGDSALYFCASSDGSMSEQFFGPGTRLTVL.